The next 20 T cell receptor beta chains were all read from a single sample in a study of cytomegalovirus exposure and HLA in healthy donors. Primers for the PCR totalled 60 Vbeta and 13 Jbeta. Data came from immunoSEQ multiplex PCR; TCRdb stores just in-frame clones and leaves some out. The repertoire holds about 150,000 clones, with approximately 79% as singletons. The sequenced sample consisted of PBMCs. The receptors here all came from a woman aged 45-59 years in good health and CMV-seropositive.

This chain connects TRBV27 to TRBJ2-1; 7 bases fit TRBD2. The germline gives CDR1 MNHEY, CDR2 SMNVEV (reference sequence). V shed 4 bases, J shed 6 bases, and the junction held 9 bases outside the gene matches. CDR3 length equals 15 residues. CDR3 bases: TGTGCCAGCAGTTCCAGGCCTGGGGGGGGCAATGAGCAGTTCTTC. Translating gives CASSSRPGGGNEQFF.

This clone was recorded a few times. The V and J genes are TRBV7-9 and TRBJ2-1; 8 bases line up with TRBD2. The V gene end was trimmed by 2 bases and the J gene end by 4 bases; junction bases not matched to a gene: 10. Germline-derived CDR1 and CDR2 are SEHNR and FQNEAQ (reference sequence). The CDR3 is 17 amino acids. The CDR3 protein is CASSLRQSGGQYNEQFF. CDR3 coding DNA: TGTGCCAGCAGCTTAAGACAGAGCGGGGGCCAATACAATGAGCAGTTCTTC. Looking up the rest from reference TRBV7-9 and TRBJ2-1 gives the full variable domain: DTGVSQNPRHKITKRGQNVTFRCDPISEHNRLYWYRQTLGQGPEFLTYFQNEAQLEKSRLLSDRFSAERPKGSFSTLEIQRTEQGDSAMYLCASSLRQSGGQYNEQFFGPGTRLTVL.

The J gene is TRBJ2-7, the V gene TRBV12-5; D may be TRBD2 (6 bases). Trimming removed 2 bases at V and 4 bases at J, with 12 bases between. The CDR3 sequence is 14 residues long. Germline lookup yields CDR1 LGHNT and CDR2 FRNRAP. CDR3 in DNA: TGTGCTAGTGGTTTGCTACACGGGGGTTACGAGCAGTACTTC. As protein: CASGLLHGGYEQYF.

The chain uses TRBV2 and TRBJ2-1, with TRBD2 matching over 14 bases. This CDR3 has 14 amino acids. The V and J ends lost 6 bases and 10 bases, in that order; junction bases with no gene match: 5. CDR1 and CDR2 from the germline V gene are SNHLY and FYNNEI. Here the CDR3 DNA reads TGTGCCAGCAGGACTAGCGGGGGGGCCCGGGAGCAGTTCTTC. Residues: CASRTSGGAREQFF.

The chain couples TRBV4-3 to TRBJ2-5; perhaps TRBD2 as D (5 bases). The CDR3 sequence is 14 residues long. Looked up from germline, CDR1 is LGHNA and CDR2 is YSLEER. Trimming took off 1 base at V and 0 bases at J, with 6 bases between the two ends. The CDR3 DNA reads as TGCGCCAGCAGCCAAGGAGGGTACCAAGAGACCCAGTACTTC. Translation gives CASSQGGYQETQYF.

The chain carries TRBV6-6 and TRBJ1-5; D is perhaps TRBD1 (5 bases). Trimming pared 7 bases from V and 5 bases from J, leaving 9 bases between. The germline CDR1 and CDR2 sequences are MNHNY and SVGAGI (reference sequence). This CDR3 spans 12 amino acids. The CDR3 loop is CASTQGDQPQHF. For the CDR3, the DNA is TGTGCCAGCACCCAGGGTGATCAGCCCCAGCATTTT.

J is TRBJ2-3 and V is TRBV7-2; D remains unclear. CDR1 and CDR2 from the germline V gene are SGHTA and FQGNSA. V was shortened by 5 bases and J by 0 bases, with 9 bases between the two germline ends. The CDR3 has 14 amino acids. Here the CDR3 DNA reads TGTGCCAGCAGCCTCCTAGGTAGCACAGATACGCAGTATTTT. It specifies CASSLLGSTDTQYF.

The rearrangement links TRBV30 to TRBJ1-3, with D perhaps matching TRBD1 (6 bases). Trimming stripped 0 bases from V and 0 bases from J, with 9 bases between. The CDR3 spans 15 residues. CDR1 is GTSNPN and CDR2 is SVGIG in the germline V gene (reference sequence). Here the CDR3 DNA reads TGTGCCTGGAGTGTAGGACAGATCTCTGGAAACACCATATATTTT. Its translation is CAWSVGQISGNTIYF.

V gene TRBV2 combines with J gene TRBJ1-2; a possible D gene is TRBD1 (5 bases). The CDR3 totals 15 residues. CDR1 is SNHLY, CDR2 FYNNEI, per germline. Trimming took 6 bases from V and 2 from J, leaving 16 bases between them. CDR3 protein: CASRLTALINYGYTF. In DNA form, the CDR3 reads TGTGCCAGCAGGTTGACAGCTCTCATAAACTATGGCTACACCTTC. Full variable domain (rest looked up from reference TRBV2 and TRBJ1-2): EPEVTQTPSHQVTQMGQEVILRCVPISNHLYFYWYRQILGQKVEFLVSFYNNEISEKSEIFDDQFSVERPDGSNFTLKIRSTKLEDSAMYFCASRLTALINYGYTFGSGTRLTVV.

Points on this clone: One end of the junction fails to match germline, which may point to a read error. This sequence joins TRBV7-9 and TRBJ1-4; no firm D call. The germline V gene has CDR1 SEHNR and CDR2 FQNEAQ (reference sequence). This CDR3 is 15 amino acids long. Here the CDR3 DNA reads TGTTCCAGCAGCTTCTCCCCTGCAACTAATGAAAAACTGTTTTTT. Its protein is CSSSFSPATNEKLFF. Full variable domain (remainder filled in from reference TRBV7-9 and TRBJ1-4): DTGVSQNPRHKITKRGQNVTFRCDPISEHNRLYWYRQTLGQGPEFLTYFQNEAQLEKSRLLSDRFSAERPKGSFSTLEIQRTEQGDSAMYLCSSSFSPATNEKLFFGSGTQLSVL.

This clone was seen only once. DNA for the CDR3: TGTGCCAGCTTGACTAATACAGGGTACGAGCAGTACTTC. This translates into CASLTNTGYEQYF. The chain is built from TRBV5-8 and TRBJ2-7, with D perhaps TRBD1 (6 bases). Germline V CDR1 and CDR2: SGHTS, YDEGEE. CDR3 size: 13 residues. V was shortened by 7 bases and J by 4 bases, with 15 bases between the two germline ends.

Concerning this clone: Other DNA sequences from this sample encode an identical CDR3 as well. In DNA, the CDR3 is TGTGCCAGCAGTCCCGGGTTAGAAGCTTTCTTT. It specifies CASSPGLEAFF. The chain carries TRBV6-1 and TRBJ1-1; D remains unclear. The CDR3 runs 11 residues. CDR1 and CDR2 from the germline V gene are MNHNS and SASEGT. The ends were cut back, 5 bases at V and 8 bases at J, with 9 bases in the middle.

This clone came up a few times. The chain recombines TRBV5-6 with TRBJ2-2; the D gene is possibly TRBD2 (7 bases). Germline V gives CDR1 SGHDT, CDR2 YYEEEE. Trimming left V 2 bases short and J 5 bases short, with 19 bases between. This CDR3 comprises 17 residues. The CDR3 nucleotides read TGTGCCAGCAGCTTAGTGTCGGGGGGCAGGCGGACCGGGGAGCTGTTTTTT. This translates into CASSLVSGGRRTGELFF.

This clone showed up just a few times. The J gene is TRBJ2-7, the V gene TRBV7-2; possible D gene TRBD2, 5 bases. The V gene lost 8 bases and the J gene lost 0 bases, with 11 bases spanning the gap. Germline loops: CDR1 SGHTA, CDR2 FQGNSA. The CDR3 consists of 13 residues. Here the CDR3 DNA reads TGTGCCAGCCGCACCGGGGTCTCCTACGAGCAGTACTTC. It translates to CASRTGVSYEQYF.

This clone was counted between two and nine times. The chain employs TRBV7-2 and TRBJ1-6; tentative D call: TRBD1 (6 bases). Deletions cut 2 bases from V and 5 bases from J, with 7 bases between. The CDR3 loop spans 14 amino acids. CDR1 is SGHTA and CDR2 is FQGNSA in the germline V gene. Here the CDR3 DNA reads TGTGCCAGCAGCTTAAGGGGGAATAATTCACCCCTCCACTTT. It translates to CASSLRGNNSPLHF.

CDR3 DNA sequence: TGTGCCAGCAGTACCACAGCTAGCGGGGGCTACGAGCAGTACTTC. Protein: CASSTTASGGYEQYF. This chain joins TRBV27 and TRBJ2-7; 10 bases fit TRBD2. CDR1 and CDR2 from the germline V gene are MNHEY and SMNVEV (reference sequence). This CDR3 spans 15 amino acids. J gave up 3 bases and V 5 bases, and 7 bases lay outside the gene matches.

The chain has TRBV9 and TRBJ2-6, with D possibly matching TRBD1 (6 bases). Germline V gives CDR1 SGDLS, CDR2 YYNGEE. The CDR3 runs 15 residues. Trimming took 3 bases from V and 4 from J, leaving 11 bases between them. The CDR3 here is CASSEGHLGANVLTF. In DNA form, the CDR3 reads TGTGCCAGCAGCGAGGGACACTTAGGGGCCAACGTCCTGACTTTC. Filled out from reference TRBV9 and TRBJ2-6, the complete variable domain reads DSGVTQTPKHLITATGQRVTLRCSPRSGDLSVYWYQQSLDQGLQFLIQYYNGEERAKGNILERFSAQQFPDLHSELNLSSLELGDSALYFCASSEGHLGANVLTFGAGSRLTVL.

The chain carries TRBV28 and TRBJ2-3, with TRBD1 matching over 8 bases. This CDR3 comprises 13 residues. The V segment lost 8 bases and the J segment 4 bases; nucleotides outside the gene matches: 5. Germline V gene data show CDR1 as MDHEN and CDR2 as SYDVKM. CDR3 nucleotides: TGTGCCAGCTTTGGACAGGGTCCAGATACGCAGTATTTT. The encoded protein is CASFGQGPDTQYF.

V is TRBV15 and J is TRBJ2-1; 7 bases map to TRBD1. The trim removed 2 bases at V and 1 base at J, leaving 14 bases unmatched. The CDR3 length is 19 residues. Germline V gene sequence: CDR1 LNHNV, CDR2 YYDKDF (reference sequence). The CDR3 nucleotides are TGTGCCACCAGCAGATCTTACACCTCTAGCAGGGGGTCCTACAATGAGCAGTTCTTC. Its protein is CATSRSYTSSRGSYNEQFF.

Details on this clone: A read error may account for a junction end that differs from germline. The chain employs TRBV29-1 and TRBJ2-1; maybe TRBD1 (6 bases). The CDR3 spans 16 residues. Germline loops: CDR1 SQVTM, CDR2 ANQGSEA. CDR3 amino acids: CSVEGQILSSYNEQFF. The CDR3 bases are TGCAGCGTCGAAGGACAGATTCTCTCTTCCTACAATGAGCAGTTCTTC.